These 26 T cell receptor beta chains share one sample of origin, sequenced in a study of Ad26.COV2.S vaccination and SARS-CoV-2 variants. Using immunoSEQ multiplex PCR, the repertoire was profiled, and TCRdb retains in-frame clones only, with some absent. Of 360,000 or so clones listed, 75% to 90% are singletons. Noted treatment: some 20 received Ad26.COV2.S at low or high dose, single or two shots; a few received placebo; per-sample allocation not given. Vaccine and placebo recipients were sampled on day 63 after the first injection. The sample was peripheral blood, taken in a trial of Ad26.COV2.S vaccine versus placebo. These TCRs come from a person aged 18-60 years who received the Ad26.COV2.S COVID-19 vaccine or a placebo.

The chain carries TRBV30 and TRBJ1-5; D unresolved. V lost 3 bases and J 4 bases, leaving 10 bases between the germline ends. The germline CDR1 and CDR2 sequences are GTSNPN and SVGIG (reference sequence). This CDR3 has 13 residues. The CDR3 reads CAWSLDMNQPQHF. CDR3 bases: TGTGCCTGGAGCCTCGACATGAATCAGCCCCAGCATTTT.

This chain connects TRBV5-3 to TRBJ2-2; no reliable D call. TRBV5-3 is noted as an ORF with a role that remains uncertain. The CDR3 sequence is 13 residues long. Trimming pared 3 bases from V and 5 bases from J, leaving 8 bases between. In DNA, the CDR3 is TGTGCCAGAAGCTGCCGCACTACCGGGGAGCTGTTTTTT. This codes for CARSCRTTGELFF.

The V call is TRBV20-1, the J call TRBJ2-5, with TRBD1 identical over 9 bases. J was trimmed by 3 bases and V by 3 bases; bases with no gene match: 5. The germline gives CDR1 DFQATT, CDR2 SNEGSKA (reference sequence). The CDR3 extends over 14 amino acids. As DNA, the CDR3 is TGCAGTGCTAGTCGATGGGACAGGGAAGAGACCCAGTACTTC. Translated, it gives CSASRWDREETQYF.

The genes are TRBV4-2 and TRBJ2-5; no definite D call. The CDR3 consists of 15 residues. Trimming left V 4 bases short and J 5 bases short, with 17 bases between. Germline-derived CDR1 and CDR2 are LGHNA and YNFKEQ. Here the CDR3 reads CASSPATTESETQYF. CDR3 sequence (DNA): TGTGCCAGCAGCCCTGCAACGACGGAATCGGAGACCCAGTACTTC.

The rearrangement joins TRBV6-1 to TRBJ1-1; perhaps TRBD1 as D (6 bases). The CDR3 length is 13 residues. CDR1 and CDR2 (germline): MNHNS, SASEGT. The V and J ends lost 2 bases and 3 bases respectively, with 7 bases between them. The CDR3 reads CASSENRDTEAFF. In DNA form, the CDR3 reads TGTGCCAGCAGTGAAAACAGGGACACTGAAGCTTTCTTT.

The V and J genes are TRBV5-4 and TRBJ2-1; 10 bases are shared with TRBD2. Germline V gene lookup returns CDR1 SGHNT and CDR2 YYREEE (reference sequence). J gave up 4 bases and V 3 bases, and 13 bases lay outside the gene matches. CDR3 length: 18 residues. The CDR3 DNA follows: TGTGCCAGCAGCTCGGTTCCCTCAGTGACTAGCGGGTACAATGAGCAGTTCTTC. Its protein product is CASSSVPSVTSGYNEQFF.

CDR3 in amino acids: CASSQEGNTRETQYF. The CDR3 coding sequence is TGCGCCAGCAGCCAAGAGGGGAACACTCGGGAGACCCAGTACTTC. The chain combines TRBV4-1 with TRBJ2-5, with D uncertain. Trimming shortened V by 0 bases and J by 5 bases, and 13 bases separated the two germline ends. Germline CDR1 and CDR2: MGHRA and YSYEKL. The CDR3 covers 15 residues.

This sequence joins TRBV7-8 and TRBJ2-5; 9 nucleotides agree with TRBD2. The CDR3 consists of 16 residues. V trimming: 4 bases; J trimming: 8 bases; junction bases outside the gene matches: 14. Germline V gene data show CDR1 as SGHVS and CDR2 as FQNEAQ. The CDR3 reads CASSSAGGLAELTQYF. CDR3 nucleotides: TGTGCCAGCAGCTCGGCGGGGGGACTAGCAGAACTAACCCAGTACTTC.

The V gene is TRBV6-5, the J gene TRBJ2-1, with 8 bases fitting TRBD1. Germline V CDR1 and CDR2: MNHEY, SVGAGI. Losses at the gene ends were 0 bases for V and 7 bases for J; bases not matched to a gene: 5. The CDR3 has 15 residues. CDR3 nucleotides: TGTGCCAGCAGTTACTCGAGGCAGGGGGCGAATGAGCAGTTCTTC. This encodes CASSYSRQGANEQFF.

The rearrangement links TRBV19 to TRBJ1-5; 10 nucleotides match TRBD1. The CDR3 has 17 amino acids. V was pared by 3 bases and J by 2 bases, with 7 bases of the junction left unmatched. Germline CDR1 and CDR2: LNHDA and SQIVND (reference sequence). The CDR3 bases are TGTGCCAGTAGTATGCGGGACAGGGGCGCGGGCAATCAGCCCCAGCATTTT. Translated, it gives CASSMRDRGAGNQPQHF.

The chain uses TRBV5-1 and TRBJ2-7; TRBD2 aligns across 7 bases. This CDR3 region has 14 residues. Looked up from germline, CDR1 is SGHRS and CDR2 is YFSETQ. Losses at the gene ends were 0 bases for V and 5 bases for J; bases not matched to a gene: 5. CDR3: CASSLERAGDEQYF. As DNA, the CDR3 is TGCGCCAGCAGCTTGGAGAGGGCGGGGGACGAGCAGTACTTC.

The chain combines TRBV27 with TRBJ2-3; D ambiguous. V gave up 0 bases and J gave up 0 bases, with 4 bases separating them. Germline CDR1 MNHEY, CDR2 SMNVEV (reference sequence). The CDR3 has 14 amino acids. CDR3 residues: CASSLSVSTDTQYF. DNA for the CDR3: TGTGCCAGCAGTTTATCAGTTAGCACAGATACGCAGTATTTT.

V and J are TRBV30 and TRBJ1-3, with D unresolved. The CDR3 contains 16 residues. Germline V gene lookup returns CDR1 GTSNPN and CDR2 SVGIG (reference sequence). Trimming pared 0 bases from V and 7 bases from J, leaving 19 bases between. The CDR3 DNA is TGTGCCTGGAGTGTAGGGCACATGAAGGTTTCGAACACCATATATTTT. Residues: CAWSVGHMKVSNTIYF.

This clone has only one observation. The chain carries TRBV30 and TRBJ1-6; D remains ambiguous. The V gene lost 5 bases and the J gene lost 17 bases, with 13 bases spanning the gap. The CDR3 is 10 amino acids. Germline values: CDR1 GTSNPN, CDR2 SVGIG (reference sequence). This chain's CDR3 is CAWGSAEVHF. The CDR3, as DNA: TGTGCCTGGGGATCCGCGGAAGTCCACTTT. Looking up the rest from reference TRBV30 and TRBJ1-6 gives the full variable domain: SQTIHQWPATLVQPVGSPLSLECTVEGTSNPNLYWYRQAAGRGLQLLFYSVGIGQISSEVPQNLSASRPQDRQFILSSKKLLLSDSGFYLCAWGSAEVHFGNGTRLTVT.

This chain connects TRBV6-2 or TRBV6-3 to TRBJ2-1, with a possible D match to TRBD2 (6 bases). Trimming shortened V by 6 bases and J by 0 bases, and 12 bases separated the two germline ends. The germline V gene has CDR1 MNHEY and CDR2 SVGEGT. The CDR3 is made up of 15 amino acids. The CDR3 bases are TGTGCCAGCAGCCGGGGACTCCTCTCCTACAATGAGCAGTTCTTC. Amino acids: CASSRGLLSYNEQFF.

The chain uses TRBV24-1 and TRBJ2-3; 12 bases agree with TRBD2. Trimming removed 4 bases from V and 8 bases from J; junction bases left unmatched: 15. The CDR3 is 18 amino acids. Per the germline V gene, CDR1 is KGHDR and CDR2 is SFDVKD. The CDR3 reads CATSDERTSGAVHGTQYF. The CDR3 region has the DNA TGTGCCACCAGTGACGAAAGGACTAGCGGGGCCGTGCACGGTACGCAGTATTTT.

This clone was recorded a few times. The rearrangement joins TRBV29-1 to TRBJ1-2, with 8 nucleotides matching TRBD1. V was clipped by 4 bases and J by 7 bases; unmatched bases: 11. The CDR3 consists of 14 residues. Germline values: CDR1 SQVTM, CDR2 ANQGSEA. CDR3 sequence reads: CSVGVAGGEGGYTF. CDR3 DNA: TGCAGCGTTGGCGTGGCAGGGGGCGAAGGTGGCTACACCTTC.

This sequence joins TRBV5-1 and TRBJ2-3, with 7 bases fitting TRBD2. The CDR3 spans 14 residues. Trimming at V came to 8 bases and at J to 6 bases, leaving 12 bases not matched to a gene. Germline loops: CDR1 SGHRS, CDR2 YFSETQ. The CDR3 loop is CASRRELELDTQYF. For the CDR3, the DNA is TGCGCCAGTCGGCGGGAGCTGGAGCTGGATACGCAGTATTTT. Full variable domain (remainder filled in from reference TRBV5-1 and TRBJ2-3): KAGVTQTPRYLIKTRGQQVTLSCSPISGHRSVSWYQQTPGQGLQFLFEYFSETQRNKGNFPGRFSGRQFSNSRSEMNVSTLELGDSALYLCASRRELELDTQYFGPGTRLTVL.

The V call is TRBV7-2, the J call TRBJ2-5; either TRBD1 or TRBD2 may supply D (6 bases each). From germline, CDR1 is SGHTA and CDR2 FQGNSA. This CDR3 region has 15 residues. The ends were cut back, 5 bases at V and 5 bases at J, with 18 bases in the middle. This CDR3 is CASSPIRGPVETQYF. In DNA, the CDR3 is TGTGCCAGCAGCCCAATCCGGGGGCCCGTGGAGACCCAGTACTTC.

The gene calls are TRBV19 and TRBJ2-1, with 11 nucleotides matching TRBD2. The V segment lost 6 bases and the J segment 9 bases; nucleotides outside the gene matches: 22. This CDR3 spans 19 amino acids. Germline CDR1 reads LNHDA; CDR2 reads SQIVND (reference sequence). The CDR3 bases are TGTGCCAGTAGCTGGGGCTCCGGTAGCGGGAGGGCCTCTACCGTTGAGCAGTTCTTC. Amino acid sequence: CASSWGSGSGRASTVEQFF.

The V call is TRBV12-5, the J call TRBJ1-5; D might be TRBD1 (6 bases). CDR3 size: 19 residues. Germline CDR1 and CDR2: LGHNT and FRNRAP. V lost 2 bases, J lost 0 bases, and 20 bases lay in between. This CDR3 reads CASGLTSTGTIYSNQPQHF. CDR3 sequence (DNA): TGTGCTAGTGGTTTGACCTCTACCGGGACAATATATAGCAATCAGCCCCAGCATTTT.

The CDR3 sequence: CASSLGQGNSNGYTF. The CDR3 nucleotides are TGTGCCAGCAGCCTGGGACAGGGAAACTCCAATGGCTACACCTTC. The chain recombines TRBV5-6 with TRBJ1-2; 9 nucleotides align to TRBD1. Germline values: CDR1 SGHDT, CDR2 YYEEEE. This CDR3 comprises 15 residues. Germline trimming cut 4 bases from V and 6 bases from J; bases unmatched to any gene: 10.

This chain links TRBV9 with TRBJ2-3, with no clear D. Germline V lookup: CDR1 SGDLS, CDR2 YYNGEE. The CDR3 sequence is 15 residues long. Trimming shortened V by 0 bases and J by 0 bases, and 8 bases separated the two germline ends. The CDR3 nucleotides are TGTGCCAGCAGCGTAGCTTCGGCTAGCACAGATACGCAGTATTTT. Translated, it gives CASSVASASTDTQYF.

The chain has TRBV2 and TRBJ2-3; TRBD2 agrees at 11 bases. J was trimmed by 3 bases and V by 6 bases; bases with no gene match: 2. The CDR3 has 14 amino acids. CDR1 and CDR2 from the germline V gene are SNHLY and FYNNEI. The DNA for the CDR3 is TGTGCCAGCAGGGTAGCGGGAGGGACAGATACGCAGTATTTT. Its protein is CASRVAGGTDTQYF. The whole variable domain, filled in from reference TRBV2 and TRBJ2-3, reads EPEVTQTPSHQVTQMGQEVILRCVPISNHLYFYWYRQILGQKVEFLVSFYNNEISEKSEIFDDQFSVERPDGSNFTLKIRSTKLEDSAMYFCASRVAGGTDTQYFGPGTRLTVL.

The V call is TRBV28, the J call TRBJ1-2, with D possibly being TRBD1 (5 bases). The CDR3 runs to 13 residues. The germline gives CDR1 MDHEN, CDR2 SYDVKM. V was shortened by 4 bases and J by 8 bases, with 14 bases between the two germline ends. The CDR3 nucleotides read TGTGCCAGCAGTTCTGGGGGAGTTGTAGGCTACACCTTC. This encodes CASSSGGVVGYTF.

The chain links TRBV6-1 to TRBJ1-4; D possibly corresponds to TRBD1 (6 bases). Trimming took off 3 bases at V and 7 bases at J, with 15 bases between the two ends. Per germline, CDR1 MNHNS and CDR2 SASEGT. The CDR3 totals 15 residues. CDR3 loop: CASSEGKQGIEKLFF. CDR3 in DNA: TGTGCCAGCAGTGAGGGCAAACAGGGAATTGAAAAACTGTTTTTT.